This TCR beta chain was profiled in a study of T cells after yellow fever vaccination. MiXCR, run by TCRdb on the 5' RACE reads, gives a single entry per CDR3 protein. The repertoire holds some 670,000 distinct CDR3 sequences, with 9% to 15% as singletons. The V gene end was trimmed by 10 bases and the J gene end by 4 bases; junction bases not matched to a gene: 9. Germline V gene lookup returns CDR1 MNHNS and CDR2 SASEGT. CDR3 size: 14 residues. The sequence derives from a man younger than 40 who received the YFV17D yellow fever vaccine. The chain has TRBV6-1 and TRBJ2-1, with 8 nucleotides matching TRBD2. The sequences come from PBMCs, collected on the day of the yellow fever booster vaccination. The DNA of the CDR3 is TGTGCCATCTTAGCGGGAACTGGTTACAATGAGCAGTTCTTC. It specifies CAILAGTGYNEQFF.